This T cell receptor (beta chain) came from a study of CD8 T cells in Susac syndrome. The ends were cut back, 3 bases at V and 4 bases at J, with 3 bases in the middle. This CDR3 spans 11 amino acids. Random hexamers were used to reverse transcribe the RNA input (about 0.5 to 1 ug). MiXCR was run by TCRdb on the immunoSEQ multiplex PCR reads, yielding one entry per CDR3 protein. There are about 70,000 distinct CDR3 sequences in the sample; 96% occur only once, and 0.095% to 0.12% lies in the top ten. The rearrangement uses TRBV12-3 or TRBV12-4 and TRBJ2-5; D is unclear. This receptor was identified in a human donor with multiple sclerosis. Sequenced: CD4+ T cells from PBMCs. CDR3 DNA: TGTGCCAGCAGTTTTAGAGAGACCCAGTACTTC. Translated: CASSFRETQYF.